Listed below are T cell receptor beta chains from one sample, sequenced in a study of T-cell memory formation after mild COVID-19. MiXCR, run by TCRdb on the 5' RACE reads, gives a single entry per CDR3 protein. Among under 300,000 distinct CDR3 sequences listed, roughly 8.2% were seen once. The sequencing sample was made of PBMCs or a T cell subset sorted from them (not recorded which). The receptors stem from a man in his late teens or twenties who had mild COVID-19 (a few samples of this study predate the infection). Cell type and time point are not known. The conserved cysteine and the conserved F or W are not part of the CDR3 here.

j_call v_call cdr3_aa
TRBJ2-5 TRBV19 ASSRELVETQY
TRBJ2-7 TRBV30 AWSVDRGNEQY
TRBJ1-5 TRBV6-2/TRBV6-3 ASRRRGRQPQH
TRBJ2-1 TRBV7-2 ASSLAQGKYSEQF
TRBJ2-5 TRBV5-1 ASTGGSKTQY
TRBJ1-2 TRBV5-1 ASSFSANYGYT
TRBJ1-5 TRBV6-5 ASSYGGSNQPQH
TRBJ2-1 TRBV12-3/TRBV12-4 ASSFDGLNEQF
TRBJ2-6 TRBV12-3/TRBV12-4 ASSLDRWGGSGANVLT
TRBJ2-6 TRBV7-2 ASSLGGGANVLT
TRBJ1-2 TRBV7-2 ASSPRGGLLGYT
TRBJ1-4 TRBV7-2 ASSRDSSLREKLF
TRBJ1-5 TRBV7-9 ASSADRLKGNQPQH
TRBJ1-5 TRBV20-1 SAGGTPKSPQH
TRBJ2-1 TRBV28 AIQGQIYNEQF
TRBJ2-4 TRBV12-3/TRBV12-4 ASSLALSLAKNIQY
TRBJ2-7 TRBV10-3 AIRSGGGSSYEQY
TRBJ2-7 TRBV7-2 ASSFTGNEQY
TRBJ1-4 TRBV4-1 ASSQETGVGKLF
TRBJ2-6 TRBV25-1 ASSESGANVLT
TRBJ2-1 TRBV7-2 ASSGTSGYNEQF
TRBJ2-2 TRBV7-6 ASSLARAGTGELF
TRBJ1-2 TRBV6-5 ASSAGQGLYGYT
TRBJ1-1 TRBV5-1 ASSGGSLTEAF
TRBJ2-1 TRBV25-1 ASSEFDEQF
TRBJ2-5 TRBV24-1 ATSKRTGGRETQY
TRBJ2-3 TRBV9 ASSVTDADTQY
TRBJ2-6 TRBV7-9 ASSLVHAGRDLSGANVLT
TRBJ1-1 TRBV12-3/TRBV12-4 ASSLQMDTEAF
TRBJ2-1 TRBV9 ASSTSGSGGYNEQF
TRBJ2-5 TRBV5-1 ASSLGPVGGPETQY
TRBJ2-3 TRBV7-2 ASSLSRLTDTQY
TRBJ1-4 TRBV19 ASSIDQAGSSKLF
TRBJ1-2 TRBV4-1 ASSQGLLDRDNNYGYT
TRBJ1-2 TRBV28 ASSLSGAGYT
TRBJ2-5 TRBV9 ASSVAGGLQETQY
TRBJ1-1 TRBV5-4 ASSLPHGGAMNTEAF
TRBJ2-3 TRBV11-2 ASSLDYTWTRSSTDTQY
TRBJ1-2 TRBV4-3 ASSQDLDRGTYGYT
TRBJ1-2 TRBV5-1 ASSLKTGYGYT
TRBJ2-1 TRBV18 ASSPRSGGPYNEQF
TRBJ1-1 TRBV6-5 ASSYVRDGNTEAF
TRBJ2-3 TRBV29-1 SALPDTQY
TRBJ2-2 TRBV29-1 SVSGVLNTGELF
TRBJ2-3 TRBV4-3 ASSLGTSGSDTQY
TRBJ1-2 TRBV20-1 SAADSSGYT
TRBJ2-7 TRBV6-5 ASSYSTSGQGHEQY
TRBJ2-5 TRBV19 ASSSSDQETQY
TRBJ2-3 TRBV5-1 ASSLGTNTDTQY
TRBJ1-1 TRBV10-3 AISANGNTEAF